This T cell receptor beta chain was recovered during a study of blood T cell repertoires in COVID-19. About the research overall: Samples of COVID-19 (acute and convalescent) were obtained from the United States, Italy and Spain. In each case, the material was cDNA or gDNA derived from T cells, B-cell-depleted T cells, or PBMCs.

Trimming cost V 3 bases and J 1 base, with 6 bases left between them. This CDR3 spans 13 amino acids. From germline, CDR1 is MGHRA and CDR2 YSYEKL. Original methodology: The assay estimated nucleated cells by amplifying reference gene primers. Sequenced by immunoSEQ multiplex PCR; TCRdb stores in-frame clones only, minus some. V and J calls and clone size are copied from that table; D and trimming were computed from the DNA. The table has about 100,000 clones, 75% to 90% seen once. The chain employs TRBV4-1 and TRBJ2-5; D unclear. The TCR comes from a woman aged 70 to 79 with active or convalescent COVID-19. Sample: peripheral blood. CDR3 protein: CASSHWAQETQYF. CDR3 in DNA: TGCGCCAGCAGCCACTGGGCCCAAGAGACCCAGTACTTC.